This TCR beta chain was identified during a study of response to subunit inactivated influenza vaccine (dated by TCRdb to the late 2010s). Broadly, across the study: The study used deep quantitative T cell receptor repertoire profiling to track responses to a trivalent subunit inactivated influenza vaccine. General study outcomes and caveats: The authors proposed that each seasonal influenza vaccination may bring in only a limited number of new T cells.

The CDR3 has 13 amino acids, counting the end cysteine and phenylalanine. Solely the CDR3 DNA is kept, with 39 bases framed from the first base. From the germline V gene, CDR1 is SGHNT and CDR2 is YENEEA. V was cut back by 1 base and J by 9 bases, leaving a gap of 9 bases between them. The sample holds a few counts of this clonotype. Its antigen remains unidentified. Per-nucleotide qualities are absent, and no much larger clonotype sits a single base away. Library preparation employed RT-PCR. TCRdb shows the sequencer as Illumina HiSeq 2500. Using fastp at Q25 and MiXCR, TCRdb reprocessed the public reads and kept productive beta chains. Rows matching on CDR3 protein sequence are summarized as one entry with the most common DNA and genes. In all, the sample holds a few hundred thousand distinct CDR3 sequences, and over 9% of those were seen once. The ten most abundant clones make up approximately 10% of the sample.

These records were also assigned to another study, of T cells expressing NK-cell markers. The second source states: TCR beta cDNA libraries were prepared using 5'RACE template switching, which introduced a universal primer site and unique molecular identifiers. TCR beta-chain repertoires were profiled in sorted CD3+CD56+NKG2C+, CD3+CD56+NKG2C- and CD3+CD56-NKG2C+ T-cell subsets from eight donors. Seven of the eight sequenced donors were HCMV-seropositive and one was HCMV-seronegative. To restrict sorting to alphabetaTCR-expressing T cells, an anti-gammadeltaTCR antibody was added in several experiments. In more than five donors, the dominant CD3+CD56+NKG2C+ clonotypes were found to rank among the top 10 CD8+ clonotypes and to make up roughly 1.0-7.5% of CD8+ T cells. Those dominant clonotypes were again the most abundant among CD3+CD56-NKG2C+ cells in a handful of donors, at about 25-60.1%. Whether the expanded NKG2C-expressing T cell clones were specific for HCMV antigens remained unclear. The study sequenced eight donors, all healthy volunteers chosen at random: three men and five women. HCMV serostatus was determined by detecting HCMV-specific IgG in serum with a commercial ELISA kit. Peripheral blood mononuclear cells were isolated from blood by Ficoll density gradient centrifugation. For more than five donors, bulk peripheral blood T-cell repertoires were additionally sequenced from unsorted PBMC. Synthesis of cDNA was primed from the TCR beta constant segment and was followed by two consecutive PCR amplification steps. The libraries were sequenced on Illumina HiSeq 2000/2500, MiSeq or NextSeq, producing 2 x 150 bp reads. Reads were demultiplexed and grouped by UMI with MIGEC, and clonotypes were assembled and quantified with MiTCR. To exclude erroneous sequences, only TCR cDNA sequences supported by at least two reads were retained. The tcR package was used for downstream repertoire analysis, and clonotypes were matched across fractions by CDR3 nucleotide sequence plus V segment. VDJmatch was used to annotate antigen specificity against VDJdb, with one amino acid substitution in CDR3 permitted.

Specimen: PBMCs from blood, collected on the day of vaccination. This receptor chain uses TRBV11-3 and TRBJ2-2, with the identity of the D gene unclear. This sequence was found in a man aged 45-60 years who received an inactivated influenza vaccine. Donor details come from another sample of the same person, matched by shared clones. The bases are TGTGCCAGCAGCTTAGTTGGTGAGCGGGAGCTGTTTTTT. Its amino acids are CASSLVGERELFF. Beyond the CDR3, the reference TRBV11-3 and TRBJ2-2 genes provide the residues; the full variable domain reads: EAGVVQSPRYKIIEKKQPVAFWCNPISGHNTLYWYLQNLGQGPELLIRYENEEAVDDSQLPKDRFSAERLKGVDSTLKIQPAELGDSAVYLCASSLVGERELFFGEGSRLTVL.